These T cell receptor beta chains were read from a single sample in a study of blood T cells in healthy people across ages. Via MiXCR, TCRdb re-called the 5' RACE reads, giving one row per CDR3 protein. The sample records roughly 500,000 distinct CDR3 sequences, 24% being singletons. The data also belong to a second study, concerning T cells of mothers and their children.

Source material: blood. Receptors were obtained from a boy between 10 and 17 years old in good health. Each CDR3 is given with its conserved first and last residue. Each record gives: J gene, clone size, D gene, V gene, CDR3 DNA, CDR3 protein. The D gene is left open where the match is weak. Clone size is not always given. Where it is, it says once, few, many or a class for expanded clones.

TRBJ1-4 few - TRBV5-4 TGTGCCAGCAGCTTGGACCAGGGGAGTGAAAAACTGTTTTTT CASSLDQGSEKLFF
TRBJ1-2 - - TRBV4-2 TGTGCCAGCAGCCAAGATTCACGGGTTGCGGATGGCTACACCTTC CASSQDSRVADGYTF
TRBJ2-7 few TRBD2 TRBV27 TGTGCCAGCAGTTTGAGCGGGGGGGCCGCCTACGAGCAGTACTTC CASSLSGGAAYEQYF
TRBJ1-2 - - TRBV4-3 TGCGCCAGCAGCCAAGAGGAGGAACTACCGCTAGCTAACTATGGCTACACCTTC CASSQEEELPLANYGYTF
TRBJ2-7 few TRBD2 TRBV6-2/TRBV6-3 TGTGCCAGCACAAGCGGGGCAGGGCCTTACGAGCAGTACTTC CASTSGAGPYEQYF
TRBJ2-1 - TRBD1 TRBV29-1 TGCAGCGTAAGGGGGCAGGGTGGTGAGCAGTTCTTC CSVRGQGGEQFF
TRBJ2-3 few TRBD1 TRBV2 TGTGCCAGCAGGGGGACAGGACAACTCACAGATACGCAGTATTTT CASRGTGQLTDTQYF
TRBJ2-7 once - TRBV7-9 TGTGCCAGCAGTTCCCGGGACTCATCATGGGGCGAGCAGTACTTC CASSSRDSSWGEQYF
TRBJ2-5 few TRBD2 TRBV4-3 TGCGCCAGCAGCCAAGGGACTAGCGGGATTGATGAGCAGTACTTC CASSQGTSGIDEQYF
TRBJ2-5 few - TRBV7-9 TGTGCCAGCAGCTTAGCCAGGGGGGCTCAAGAGACCCAGTACTTC CASSLARGAQETQYF
TRBJ2-7 many - TRBV28 TGTGCCAGCGCAGACCAATACGAGCAGTACTTC CASADQYEQYF
TRBJ2-1 few TRBD2 TRBV7-9 TGTGCCAGCAGCTTCGGGACTAGTGAGCAGTTCTTC CASSFGTSEQFF
TRBJ1-2 - - TRBV4-3 TGCGCCAGCAGCCAATACAGGGCGGATAATGGCTACACCTTC CASSQYRADNGYTF
TRBJ2-5 - TRBD2 TRBV28 TGTGCCAGCAGTTCCCTACCGCTAGCGGGAGGAGGAGGCCAAGAGACCCAGTACTTC CASSSLPLAGGGGQETQYF
TRBJ1-1 - - TRBV12-3/TRBV12-4 TGTGCCAGCAGTCCCGGGGAGGGGCTGAGAAGAGCTTTCTTT CASSPGEGLRRAFF
TRBJ2-1 - - TRBV6-2/TRBV6-3 TGTGCCAGCAGTTATGAAACCCCAAGCTCCTACAATGAGCAGTTCTTC CASSYETPSSYNEQFF
TRBJ1-2 few - TRBV9 TGTGCCAGCAGCGTAGAAGGAGCAGGTGGCTACACCTTC CASSVEGAGGYTF
TRBJ2-5 - - TRBV10-3 TGTGCCATCAAAAGGGGAGACGAAGAGACCCAGTACTTC CAIKRGDEETQYF
TRBJ1-1 - - TRBV20-1 TGCCGTGCTAGAGATCATGGGGGCAACACTGAAGCTTTCTTT CRARDHGGNTEAFF
TRBJ2-7 - - TRBV6-1 TGTGCCAGCAGTGAAATACCCTACGAGCAGTACTTC CASSEIPYEQYF
TRBJ2-7 - - TRBV10-3 TGTGCCATCAGTGAGGGCAGGGAGGCCTACGAGCAGTACTTC CAISEGREAYEQYF
TRBJ1-2 - TRBD1 TRBV7-9 TGTGCCAGCAGCTTATCGAAGGGGGCCTCTGGCTACACCTTC CASSLSKGASGYTF
TRBJ1-1 - TRBD1 TRBV7-8 TGTGCCAGCAGCTCATATCGACAGGGGCGCGCTGAAGCTTTCTTT CASSSYRQGRAEAFF
TRBJ2-5 - - TRBV27 TGTGCCAGCTCGCATTTCGGAGAGACCCAGTACTTC CASSHFGETQYF
TRBJ2-6 - - TRBV5-6 TGTGCCAGCACCGGAGCGCGCAGGGTTAAAGTCTCTGGGGCCAACGTCCTGACTTTC CASTGARRVKVSGANVLTF
TRBJ2-3 - - TRBV27 TGTGCCAGCAGTTTATTCCCCTCACCAGATACGCAGTATTTT CASSLFPSPDTQYF
TRBJ1-1 few - TRBV7-2 TGTGCCAGCAGACGAACAGGGATCACTGAAGCTTTCTTT CASRRTGITEAFF
TRBJ2-5 few TRBD2 TRBV3-1 TGTGCCAGCAGCCAAGTTAGACTAGCGGGGAAAGAGACCCAGTACTTC CASSQVRLAGKETQYF
TRBJ2-5 few - TRBV7-2 TGTGCCAGCAGCCCATTGGGGTGGATGGAGACCCAGTACTTC CASSPLGWMETQYF
TRBJ2-1 - TRBD2 TRBV20-1 TGCAGTCGGGGGCTAGCGGGAGCCCACTACAATGAGCAGTTCTTC CSRGLAGAHYNEQFF
TRBJ2-1 - - TRBV12-1 TGTGCCAGCACCCTGCTGACTAGCAGGAATGAGCAGTTCTTC CASTLLTSRNEQFF
TRBJ2-5 few - TRBV28 TGTGCCAGCAGCTCCCTTCGGGCAGGCATGACAGAGACCCAGTACTTC CASSSLRAGMTETQYF
TRBJ1-4 - - TRBV29-1 TGCAGCGTCAGGGGAGGTAATGAAAAACTGTTTTTT CSVRGGNEKLFF
TRBJ2-2 - - TRBV7-3 TGTGCCAGCAGCTTTACGTTGAACACCGGGGAGCTGTTTTTT CASSFTLNTGELFF
TRBJ2-1 few TRBD2 TRBV4-1 TGCGCCAGCAGCCAAGACGGGACTACCGGGAGGGCCTTTGGTGAGCAGTTCTTC CASSQDGTTGRAFGEQFF
TRBJ2-2 few - TRBV7-2 TGTGCCAGCAGCTTAGATTCTAGTGGCACCGGGGAGCTGTTTTTT CASSLDSSGTGELFF
TRBJ2-1 few TRBD2 TRBV7-7 TGTGCTAGCAGCTCCGGGACTAGCAATGAGCAGTTCTTC CASSSGTSNEQFF
TRBJ2-1 few - TRBV7-2 TGTGCCAGCAGCCCCGAGGGAAGAGATTGGGCCAATGAGCAGTTCTTC CASSPEGRDWANEQFF
TRBJ1-1 - - TRBV9 TGTGCCAGCAGAGCCGCATCAGGCAACACTGAAGCTTTCTTT CASRAASGNTEAFF
TRBJ2-2 - - TRBV6-5 TGTGCCAGCAGTTACTCGTGGGGGGCCACCGGGGAGCTGTTTTTT CASSYSWGATGELFF
TRBJ2-5 - TRBD1 TRBV7-2 TGTGCCAGCAGTCGGGACAGTTTGGAGACCCAGTACTTC CASSRDSLETQYF
TRBJ2-7 - - TRBV7-9 TGTGCCAGCAGTCCCTCGGCAGGGAACTACGAGCAGTACTTC CASSPSAGNYEQYF
TRBJ2-1 few - TRBV3-1 TGTGCCAGCAGGGCTTCCAATGAGCAGTTCTTC CASRASNEQFF
TRBJ1-4 - - TRBV30 TGTGCCTGGAGTGTACGTGAAAAACTGTTTTTT CAWSVREKLFF
TRBJ1-6 - - TRBV3-1 TGTGCCAGCAGCCAAGAAGCGGCAGAGAATTCACCCCTCCACTTT CASSQEAAENSPLHF
TRBJ1-5 - - TRBV28 TGTGCCAGCAGTTTTGCCCTCCCTGGTCAGCCCCAGCATTTT CASSFALPGQPQHF
TRBJ2-5 few - TRBV18 TGTGCCAGCTCACGGGATTTTTCGGAGACCCAGTACTTC CASSRDFSETQYF
TRBJ2-1 few TRBD2 TRBV27 TGTGCCAGCAGTCCTGGACTAGCGGGAGCCAAAAATGAGCAGTTCTTC CASSPGLAGAKNEQFF
TRBJ1-1 few - TRBV11-2 TGTGCCAGCAGCTTTCAGCTTATGAACACTGAAGCTTTCTTT CASSFQLMNTEAFF
TRBJ2-5 - TRBD1 TRBV7-2 TGTGCCAGCAGCCAAGACAGGGTACCGGCCGAGACCCAGTACTTC CASSQDRVPAETQYF
TRBJ2-5 few TRBD2 TRBV20-1 TGCAGTGCACAACTAGCGGGAGGAGAGACCCGGTACTTC CSAQLAGGETRYF
TRBJ2-7 - - TRBV29-1 TGCAGCGTAGCGGGCGGAGACACGGGCCACGAGCAGTACTTC CSVAGGDTGHEQYF
TRBJ2-5 few - TRBV20-1 TGCAGTGCTAGAGATCGGAAGGGGATGGAGACCCAGTACTTC CSARDRKGMETQYF
TRBJ1-1 few - TRBV6-1 TGTGCCAGCAACCGGGGCATTGAAGCTTTCTTT CASNRGIEAFF